The 28 T cell receptor beta chains reported below all come from one sample, sequenced in a study of Ad26.COV2.S vaccination and SARS-CoV-2 variants (dated by TCRdb to about 2021). The label giving this sample's time point can be read as: individuals recovered from natural SARS-CoV-2 infection. The library was obtained by the immunoSEQ multiplex PCR assay. Not all clones reach the TCRdb copy of this immuneACCESS table, which keeps in-frame sequences only. Checked studies attribute under half of the gap to unresolved V genes and leave the rest unexplained. This sample holds roughly 380,000 clones; 92% were observed only once. Clones ranked in the top ten supply 3.9% of the sample. Sample: peripheral blood, taken after recovery from COVID-19. All receptors derive from a human donor who had recovered from COVID-19.

The V call is TRBV11-2, the J call TRBJ1-2; TRBD1 aligns across 7 bases. Per the germline V gene, CDR1 is SGHAT and CDR2 is FQNNGV. V gave up 6 bases and J gave up 3 bases; unmatched junction bases: 10. This CDR3 region has 15 residues. CDR3 bases: TGTGCCAGCAGAACTCTACAGGGGAGGGACTATGGCTACACCTTC. It specifies CASRTLQGRDYGYTF.

This chain connects TRBV2 to TRBJ2-2; tentative D call: TRBD1 (6 bases). CDR1 SNHLY and CDR2 FYNNEI come from the germline V gene. With 4 bases removed from V and 0 bases from J, the gap between germline ends came to 18 bases. The CDR3 runs 18 residues. In DNA form, the CDR3 reads TGTGCCAGCAGTGTAGCAGGGGCGCCCTTCGCGAACACCGGGGAGCTGTTTTTT. Translated: CASSVAGAPFANTGELFF.

The chain couples TRBV7-4 to TRBJ2-3; 8 nucleotides match TRBD2. The CDR3 spans 15 residues. Germline V gene data show CDR1 as SGHVT and CDR2 as SQSDAQ. V was clipped by 8 bases and J by 1 base; unmatched bases: 8. CDR3 amino acids: CASHTGRGGTDTQYF. DNA for the CDR3: TGTGCCAGCCACACGGGGCGGGGGGGCACAGATACGCAGTATTTT.

This chain uses TRBV5-6 with TRBJ1-4; 7 nucleotides line up with TRBD1. Germline CDR1 reads SGHDT; CDR2 reads YYEEEE. V lost 4 bases and J lost 4; bases outside the gene matches: 7. The CDR3 length is 15 residues. The CDR3 DNA reads TGTGCCAGCAGCAAGACAGGGAAGGTTAATGAAAAACTGTTTTTT. Translation gives CASSKTGKVNEKLFF.

This clone came up once. This chain joins TRBV19 and TRBJ1-5; D gene uncertain. CDR1 and CDR2 (germline): LNHDA, SQIVND (reference sequence). Trimming shortened V by 4 bases and J by 0 bases, and 10 bases separated the two germline ends. CDR3 length: 15 amino acids. The CDR3 loop is CASSNLDNSNQPQHF. CDR3 coding DNA: TGTGCCAGTAGTAACCTAGACAATAGCAATCAGCCCCAGCATTTT.

This clone came up once. The chain has TRBV5-1 and TRBJ1-1, with D hard to call. Trimming shortened V by 0 bases and J by 7 bases, and 13 bases separated the two germline ends. The CDR3 length is 14 residues. Germline CDR1 SGHRS, CDR2 YFSETQ. CDR3: CASSLATGYGEAFF. CDR3 in DNA: TGCGCCAGCAGCTTGGCCACGGGTTACGGTGAAGCTTTCTTT. Using reference TRBV5-1 and TRBJ1-1 for the parts outside the CDR3, the full variable domain is KAGVTQTPRYLIKTRGQQVTLSCSPISGHRSVSWYQQTPGQGLQFLFEYFSETQRNKGNFPGRFSGRQFSNSRSEMNVSTLELGDSALYLCASSLATGYGEAFFGQGTRLTVV.

This chain links TRBV2 with TRBJ2-5; TRBD1 is a possible D gene (6 bases). The CDR3 length is 15 residues. Deletions cut 6 bases from V and 1 base from J, with 15 bases between. The germline V gene encodes CDR1 SNHLY and CDR2 FYNNEI. In DNA form, the CDR3 reads TGTGCCAGCAGCGGCCAAACAGGGCCCCAAGAGACCCAGTACTTC. It codes for CASSGQTGPQETQYF.

The chain combines TRBV5-5 with TRBJ2-7; 7 bases agree with TRBD2. The CDR3 runs 15 residues. Trimming cost V 2 bases and J 4 bases; bases outside gene matches: 9. Looked up from germline, CDR1 is SGHKS and CDR2 is YYEKEE (reference sequence). CDR3 region: CASSFAGGSSYEQYF. The CDR3 DNA sequence: TGTGCCAGCAGCTTCGCCGGGGGGAGCTCTTACGAGCAGTACTTC.

Of note for this clone: The same CDR3 arises from other DNA sequences in this sample as well. The chain joins TRBV19 to TRBJ1-1; D is uncertain. The CDR3 extends over 13 amino acids. Trimming shortened V by 5 bases and J by 1 base, and 8 bases separated the two germline ends. Germline assignment: CDR1 LNHDA and CDR2 SQIVND (reference sequence). The CDR3 spells CASSLTRNTEAFF. In DNA, the CDR3 is TGTGCCAGTAGTCTAACCAGGAACACTGAAGCTTTCTTT.

This chain joins TRBV3-1 (or the pseudogene TRBV3-2) and TRBJ1-4; D is unresolved. The V gene lost 4 bases and the J gene lost 0 bases, with 9 bases spanning the gap. In germline, CDR1 is LGHDT, CDR2 YNNKEL (reference sequence). The CDR3 sequence is 15 residues long. The CDR3 DNA follows: TGTGCCAGCAGCCCTCATAATGCAACTAATGAAAAACTGTTTTTT. Translating gives CASSPHNATNEKLFF.

This clone came up once. The chain uses TRBV2 and TRBJ2-7; 7 bases line up with TRBD1. CDR1 is SNHLY and CDR2 is FYNNEI in the germline V gene. This CDR3 spans 14 amino acids. The ends lost 7 bases at V and 9 bases at J; junction bases unmatched: 15. The CDR3 reads CASKEAQGIQGQYF. CDR3 sequence (DNA): TGTGCCAGCAAGGAGGCACAGGGGATTCAAGGGCAGTACTTC.

V is TRBV13 and J is TRBJ1-1; tentative D call: TRBD1 (6 bases). Per the germline V gene, CDR1 is PRHDT and CDR2 is FYEKMQ (reference sequence). The V gene lost 4 bases and the J gene lost 2 bases, with 11 bases spanning the gap. CDR3 size: 14 residues. The CDR3 nucleotides are TGTGCCAGCAGCTCGGAGGGGGGAAACACTGAAGCTTTCTTT. This encodes CASSSEGGNTEAFF.

The chain uses TRBV5-5 and TRBJ2-7, with D tentatively TRBD1 (5 bases). CDR3 size: 18 residues. V was shortened by 4 bases and J by 0 bases, with 23 bases between the two germline ends. Germline CDR1 reads SGHKS; CDR2 reads YYEKEE (reference sequence). The DNA for the CDR3 is TGTGCCAGCAGCCCCCGGCCCCCAGGGCCGGTTAGCTCCTACGAGCAGTACTTC. Encoded protein: CASSPRPPGPVSSYEQYF.

This clone is a singleton in its sample. The chain joins TRBV12-5 to TRBJ1-6, with D tentatively TRBD1 (5 bases). Germline V gene lookup returns CDR1 LGHNT and CDR2 FRNRAP. CDR3 length: 16 residues. Trimming cost V 0 bases and J 2 bases, with 8 bases left between them. CDR3 DNA sequence: TGTGCTAGTGGTTTGGTAGCGGGACCCTATAATTCACCCCTCCACTTT. This encodes CASGLVAGPYNSPLHF. The full variable domain, its missing parts supplied by reference TRBV12-5 and TRBJ1-6, is DARVTQTPRHKVTEMGQEVTMRCQPILGHNTVFWYRQTMMQGLELLAYFRNRAPLDDSGMPKDRFSAEMPDATLATLKIQPSEPRDSAVYFCASGLVAGPYNSPLHFGNGTRLTVT.

The genes are TRBV6-4 and TRBJ2-3; 8 nucleotides match TRBD2. There are 15 residues in the CDR3. V shed 6 bases and J 2 bases; nucleotides not matched to a gene: 7. Germline lookup yields CDR1 MRHNA and CDR2 SNTAGT. Here the CDR3 DNA reads TGTGCCAGCAGGCCGACGGGGGGGTTCACAGATACGCAGTATTTT. It is translated as CASRPTGGFTDTQYF.

The chain combines TRBV7-2 with TRBJ2-1, with 8 bases that match TRBD1. The CDR3 is 15 amino acids. The trim removed 5 bases at V and 7 bases at J, leaving 10 bases unmatched. Germline V CDR1 and CDR2: SGHTA, FQGNSA. CDR3: CASSGISRGPNEQFF. The CDR3 coding sequence is TGTGCCAGCAGCGGTATAAGCAGGGGGCCGAATGAGCAGTTCTTC. The variable domain in full, completed from reference TRBV7-2 and TRBJ2-1, reads GAGVSQSPSNKVTEKGKDVELRCDPISGHTALYWYRQSLGQGLEFLIYFQGNSAPDKSGLPSDRFSAERTGGSVSTLTIQRTQQEDSAVYLCASSGISRGPNEQFFGPGTRLTVL.

This chain links TRBV5-6 with TRBJ1-2, with no clear D. V was cut by 0 bases and J by 7 bases, with 4 bases left in between. CDR3 length: 11 amino acids. Germline V lookup: CDR1 SGHDT, CDR2 YYEEEE. This chain's CDR3 is CASSLGAGYTF. Written as DNA, the CDR3 is TGTGCCAGCAGCTTGGGGGCTGGCTACACCTTC.

The V call is TRBV3-1 (or the pseudogene TRBV3-2), the J call TRBJ2-3; 7 nucleotides agree with TRBD2. Trimming removed 3 bases from V and 2 bases from J; junction bases left unmatched: 11. This CDR3 comprises 17 residues. Germline V lookup: CDR1 LGHDT, CDR2 YNNKEL (reference sequence). As DNA, the CDR3 is TGTGCCAGCAGCCAGGGTCCCGCGGGGGACTTCACAGATACGCAGTATTTT. Translated: CASSQGPAGDFTDTQYF.

Worth noting for this clone: This sample also contains other DNA sequences that code for the same CDR3. The gene calls are TRBV5-6 and TRBJ2-7; no clear D gene. The CDR3 is 12 residues long. Germline CDR1 and CDR2: SGHDT and YYEEEE. V lost 0 bases and J 4 bases, leaving 5 bases between the germline ends. This chain's CDR3 is CASSLGLYEQYF. CDR3 nucleotide sequence: TGTGCCAGCAGCTTGGGTCTTTACGAGCAGTACTTC.

This chain connects TRBV25-1 to TRBJ1-5; D is unresolved. Germline V gene sequence: CDR1 MGHDK, CDR2 SYGVNS. V dropped 7 bases and J dropped 6 bases, with 13 bases sitting between them. The CDR3 totals 13 residues. The CDR3 DNA reads as TGTGCCAGCAATGAGGGCTCTGGTCAGCCCCAGCATTTT. Protein: CASNEGSGQPQHF.

This chain joins TRBV5-1 and TRBJ2-4; maybe TRBD1 (6 bases). Per germline, CDR1 SGHRS and CDR2 YFSETQ. This CDR3 is built from 15 residues. Trimming removed 0 bases from V and 6 bases from J, with 13 bases in between. For the CDR3, the DNA is TGCGCCAGCAGCTTGGATCAGACAGGTAGAAACATTCAGTACTTC. It codes for CASSLDQTGRNIQYF.

Here the CDR3 DNA reads TGCAGCTGCCACGCCGGGGCTAGCGGGGGGGGGACCCAGTACTTC. It yields the protein CSCHAGASGGGTQYF. The chain recombines TRBV29-1 with TRBJ2-5; 12 positions match TRBD2. Germline V gene lookup returns CDR1 SQVTM and CDR2 ANQGSEA. The CDR3 sequence is 15 residues long. V trimming: 8 bases; J trimming: 7 bases; junction bases outside the gene matches: 14.

This rearrangement joins TRBV5-5 to TRBJ1-2, with D possibly TRBD1 on 6 matching bases. V lost 5 bases, J lost 3 bases, and 17 bases lay in between. The CDR3 length is 15 residues. Germline values: CDR1 SGHKS, CDR2 YYEKEE (reference sequence). CDR3: CASRLIPGADYGYTF. The DNA of the CDR3 is TGTGCCAGCAGACTGATACCGGGGGCCGACTATGGCTACACCTTC. The whole variable domain, filled in from reference TRBV5-5 and TRBJ1-2, reads DAGVTQSPTHLIKTRGQQVTLRCSPISGHKSVSWYQQVLGQGPQFIFQYYEKEERGRGNFPDRFSARQFPNYSSELNVNALLLGDSALYLCASRLIPGADYGYTFGSGTRLTVV.

This rearrangement joins TRBV7-9 to TRBJ2-3; tentatively, D is TRBD1 (6 bases). The V and J ends lost 4 bases and 2 bases respectively, with 19 bases between them. The CDR3 totals 17 residues. Germline CDR1 SEHNR, CDR2 FQNEAQ (reference sequence). The CDR3, as DNA: TGTGCCAGCAGCTCACGTATCGACAGGATCTCCACAGATACGCAGTATTTT. Amino acids: CASSSRIDRISTDTQYF. Full variable domain (outside the CDR3, taken from reference TRBV7-9 and TRBJ2-3): DTGVSQNPRHKITKRGQNVTFRCDPISEHNRLYWYRQTLGQGPEFLTYFQNEAQLEKSRLLSDRFSAERPKGSFSTLEIQRTEQGDSAMYLCASSSRIDRISTDTQYFGPGTRLTVL.

This chain links TRBV6-2 or TRBV6-3 with TRBJ2-3; 10 nucleotides agree with TRBD2. The germline V gene encodes CDR1 MNHEY and CDR2 SVGEGT. V shed 1 base, J shed 0 bases, and the junction held 4 bases outside the gene matches. The CDR3 covers 17 residues. CDR3 bases: TGTGCCAGCAGTTACTTTCTAGCGGGGGCTAGCACAGATACGCAGTATTTT. This encodes CASSYFLAGASTDTQYF.

The chain carries TRBV9 and TRBJ1-4; 7 bases fit TRBD1. The CDR3 runs to 15 residues. Germline CDR1 and CDR2: SGDLS and YYNGEE. With 0 bases clipped from V and 4 bases from J, the junction kept 3 bases outside the gene matches. CDR3 amino acids: CASSVADRVNEKLFF. CDR3 DNA: TGTGCCAGCAGCGTAGCCGACAGGGTTAATGAAAAACTGTTTTTT.

V is TRBV7-9 and J is TRBJ1-2, with 8 bases matching TRBD1. Germline assignment: CDR1 SEHNR and CDR2 FQNEAQ (reference sequence). With V trimmed by 3 bases and J by 0 bases, 6 bases remained unmatched. The CDR3 loop spans 16 amino acids. CDR3 bases: TGTGCCAGCAGCTTTAGTGGGGGACAGGCTAACTATGGCTACACCTTC. It codes for CASSFSGGQANYGYTF.

V gene TRBV27 combines with J gene TRBJ2-7, with D perhaps matching TRBD2 (6 bases). The V gene lost 2 bases and the J gene lost 9 bases, with 14 bases spanning the gap. This CDR3 contains 13 residues. Per germline, CDR1 MNHEY and CDR2 SMNVEV (reference sequence). The CDR3: CASSLQEGIGQYF. In DNA, the CDR3 is TGTGCCAGCAGTTTACAGGAGGGGATCGGGCAGTACTTC.